This T cell receptor (beta chain) was obtained from a study of T cell responses to AZD1222 COVID-19 vaccine. Study as a whole: The analysis combined second doses at about 4 or about 12 weeks.

Study-wide points: Every sample of the repertoires postdated the peak T cell response. Reportedly, nearly half of unique spike TCRs recognized epitopes outside B.1.351/B.1.1.7 mutations.

This clone was observed a single time. Antigen unknown. The CDR3 has 15 residues. Germline assignment: CDR1 SGHKS and CDR2 YYEKEE (reference sequence). Trimming pared 3 bases from V and 3 bases from J, leaving 15 bases between. Here immunoSEQ multiplex PCR was the method, and the copy in TCRdb shows in-frame clones only, minus some. The table includes 110,000 to 150,000 clones, 92% detected once. The chain carries TRBV5-5 and TRBJ2-5; no definite D call. The sample consisted of peripheral blood, taken on day 0 of AZD1222 vaccination. This receptor was identified in an adult in good health. The CDR3 loop reads CASSSRSVKEETQYF. Written as DNA, the CDR3 is TGTGCCAGCAGCTCCCGGTCGGTTAAAGAAGAGACCCAGTACTTC.